The 9 T cell receptor beta chains presented below share a single source sample, sequenced in a study of control samples from healthy donors and cancer patients. TCRdb's copy holds only in-frame clones and misses some; the assay was immunoSEQ multiplex PCR. The sample yields about 63,000 clones, approximately 85% seen once. The sample comprised blood. The receptor set was obtained from a middle-aged man in good health.

V is TRBV5-6 and J is TRBJ1-2; D remains ambiguous. Germline assignment: CDR1 SGHDT and CDR2 YYEEEE. The CDR3 extends over 13 amino acids. Deletions cut 0 bases from V and 8 bases from J, with 11 bases between. The CDR3 DNA reads as TGTGCCAGCAGCTTGGAGGGATTCTCCGGCTACACCTTC. Amino acids: CASSLEGFSGYTF.

This chain links TRBV2 with TRBJ1-4; D gene uncertain. Trimming took 7 bases from V and 6 from J, leaving 12 bases between them. Germline loops: CDR1 SNHLY, CDR2 FYNNEI. There are 13 residues in the CDR3. CDR3 sequence (DNA): TGTGCCAGCATTTGGGCAGATGATGAAAAACTGTTTTTT. Translation gives CASIWADDEKLFF.

The chain uses TRBV9 and TRBJ2-2; D remains ambiguous. CDR3 length: 14 amino acids. The V end was cut by 3 bases, the J end by 7 bases, with 13 bases between. Germline lookup yields CDR1 SGDLS and CDR2 YYNGEE. Here the CDR3 DNA reads TGTGCCAGCAGCGCGATGGTTATTGACGGGGAGCTGTTTTTT. Protein product: CASSAMVIDGELFF.

The rearrangement joins TRBV13 to TRBJ2-2, with D uncertain. CDR3 length: 13 amino acids. V was clipped by 5 bases and J by 4 bases, with 8 bases between them. Germline V gene sequence: CDR1 PRHDT, CDR2 FYEKMQ (reference sequence). The CDR3 DNA sequence: TGTGCCAGCAGCAAAAAGGGCACCGGGGAGCTGTTTTTT. Its translation is CASSKKGTGELFF.

In this sample, this clone turned up once. The chain links TRBV7-9 to TRBJ1-1, with D maybe TRBD1 (6 bases). This CDR3 is 15 amino acids long. Between the trimmed V and J ends, which lost 1 base and 0 bases, there was a span of 9 bases. The germline V gene has CDR1 SEHNR and CDR2 FQNEAQ (reference sequence). The CDR3 DNA reads as TGTGCCAGCAGCTTAGGGGGGGCCTTGAACACTGAAGCTTTCTTT. It translates to CASSLGGALNTEAFF.

The chain joins TRBV2 to TRBJ2-1; possibly TRBD1 for D (5 bases). Looked up from germline, CDR1 is SNHLY and CDR2 is FYNNEI. Trimming removed 4 bases from V and 2 bases from J, with 9 bases in between. This CDR3 has 14 amino acids. The CDR3 reads CASSGQGTYNEQFF. CDR3 nucleotides: TGTGCCAGCAGTGGGCAGGGCACCTACAATGAGCAGTTCTTC. Supplemented by reference TRBV2 and TRBJ2-1, the full variable domain reads EPEVTQTPSHQVTQMGQEVILRCVPISNHLYFYWYRQILGQKVEFLVSFYNNEISEKSEIFDDQFSVERPDGSNFTLKIRSTKLEDSAMYFCASSGQGTYNEQFFGPGTRLTVL.

V is TRBV11-2 and J is TRBJ2-2; a possible D gene is TRBD1 (5 bases). V lost 0 bases, J lost 8 bases, and 13 bases lay in between. The CDR3 sequence is 15 residues long. Germline CDR1 is SGHAT and CDR2 is FQNNGV. CDR3 in amino acids: CASSLDGATAGELFF. The CDR3 DNA sequence: TGTGCCAGCAGCTTAGATGGGGCAACGGCTGGGGAGCTGTTTTTT. The whole variable domain, filled in from reference TRBV11-2 and TRBJ2-2, reads EAGVAQSPRYKIIEKRQSVAFWCNPISGHATLYWYQQILGQGPKLLIQFQNNGVVDDSQLPKDRFSAERLKGVDSTLKIQPAKLEDSAVYLCASSLDGATAGELFFGEGSRLTVL.

The CDR3 spells CASSYGTSNYEQYF. The CDR3 nucleotides read TGTGCCAGCAGTTATGGGACTAGCAACTACGAGCAGTACTTC. This chain links TRBV6-2 or TRBV6-3 with TRBJ2-7; 9 bases match TRBD2. V was clipped by 3 bases and J by 3 bases; unmatched bases: 3. In germline, CDR1 is MNHEY, CDR2 SVGEGT. The CDR3 is made up of 14 amino acids.

The chain is built from TRBV29-1 and TRBJ2-2; D possibly corresponds to TRBD1 (6 bases). In germline, CDR1 is SQVTM, CDR2 ANQGSEA. Trimming shortened V by 5 bases and J by 1 base, and 11 bases separated the two germline ends. The CDR3 extends over 14 amino acids. CDR3 loop: CSVNRDGNTGELFF. CDR3 coding DNA: TGCAGCGTTAACAGGGACGGGAACACCGGGGAGCTGTTTTTT.